This entry lists 21 T cell receptor beta chains sequenced from one sample in a study of control samples from healthy donors and cancer patients. TCRdb keeps only in-frame clones here, not all; method: immunoSEQ multiplex PCR. The table shows roughly 50,000 clones, with approximately 94% occurring only once. The sequenced sample consisted of PBMCs. The receptors shown here come from a man in his thirties or forties with colorectal cancer.

V usage is TRBV4-3 and J usage is TRBJ2-2; TRBD2 is a possible D gene (5 bases). This CDR3 region has 15 residues. Trimming removed 1 base from V and 2 bases from J, with 8 bases in between. The germline CDR1 and CDR2 sequences are LGHNA and YSLEER. CDR3 loop: CASSQVPGNTGELFF. Written as DNA, the CDR3 is TGCGCCAGCAGCCAAGTTCCGGGAAACACCGGGGAGCTGTTTTTT.

J is TRBJ2-7 and V is TRBV15, with D tentatively TRBD2 (6 bases). Trimming removed 4 bases from V and 4 bases from J, with 11 bases in between. The CDR3 is 13 amino acids. CDR1 and CDR2 from the germline V gene are LNHNV and YYDKDF (reference sequence). CDR3 sequence (DNA): TGTGCCACCAGCAACCCAGGGAGGTACGAGCAGTACGTC. It codes for CATSNPGRYEQYV.

V gene TRBV9 combines with J gene TRBJ2-3; no firm D call. Trimming shortened V by 1 base and J by 3 bases, and 21 bases separated the two germline ends. The germline V gene encodes CDR1 SGDLS and CDR2 YYNGEE. This CDR3 is built from 18 residues. Here the CDR3 reads CASSVRPGPPSGTDTQYF. CDR3 sequence (DNA): TGTGCCAGCAGCGTAAGGCCAGGTCCCCCCTCTGGAACAGATACGCAGTATTTT.

The genes are TRBV5-1 and TRBJ2-7, with 8 bases that match TRBD1. Germline assignment: CDR1 SGHRS and CDR2 YFSETQ. This CDR3 is built from 12 residues. V trimming: 3 bases; J trimming: 4 bases; junction bases outside the gene matches: 0. CDR3 DNA: TGCGCCAGCAGCTGGACAGGGTACGAGCAGTACTTC. Its translation is CASSWTGYEQYF.

The CDR3 spells CAWSVLGSGNTIYF. The CDR3 region has the DNA TGTGCCTGGAGTGTTCTAGGTTCTGGAAACACCATATATTTT. The chain links TRBV30 to TRBJ1-3; D unresolved. The germline V and J ends were trimmed by 0 bases and 1 base, with 7 bases remaining between them. CDR3 length equals 14 residues. Germline V gene lookup returns CDR1 GTSNPN and CDR2 SVGIG (reference sequence).

The V and J genes are TRBV11-3 and TRBJ2-2, with unresolved D. The CDR3 sequence is 12 residues long. Per the germline V gene, CDR1 is SGHNT and CDR2 is YENEEA. V was cut by 5 bases and J by 6 bases, with 7 bases left in between. This chain's CDR3 is CASSPLSGELFF. The DNA of the CDR3 is TGTGCCAGCAGCCCCTTGTCCGGGGAGCTGTTTTTT. The full variable domain, rest sourced from reference TRBV11-3 and TRBJ2-2, is EAGVVQSPRYKIIEKKQPVAFWCNPISGHNTLYWYLQNLGQGPELLIRYENEEAVDDSQLPKDRFSAERLKGVDSTLKIQPAELGDSAVYLCASSPLSGELFFGEGSRLTVL.

The chain links TRBV29-1 to TRBJ1-2; a weak D match, TRBD1 (6 bases). The CDR3 has 14 amino acids. Looked up from germline, CDR1 is SQVTM and CDR2 is ANQGSEA. The ends were cut back, 4 bases at V and 4 bases at J, with 16 bases in the middle. The CDR3 DNA reads as TGCAGCGTTGCCGCCAGGGGAGGGGGCTATGGCTACACCTTC. It is translated as CSVAARGGGYGYTF.

J is TRBJ2-7 and V is TRBV5-1, with D perhaps TRBD2 (5 bases). V lost 4 bases to trimming and J lost 5 bases, with 13 bases between them. The germline gives CDR1 SGHRS, CDR2 YFSETQ. This CDR3 has 13 residues. In nucleotides, the CDR3 is TGCGCCAGCAGCCCAGGAGGTGCTCACGAGCAGTACTTC. It translates to CASSPGGAHEQYF.

The CDR3 sequence is CASSRGPLANTGELFF. The CDR3 region has the DNA TGTGCCAGCTCACGAGGGCCGCTCGCGAACACCGGGGAGCTGTTTTTT. This rearrangement joins TRBV18 to TRBJ2-2, with D possibly matching TRBD2 (5 bases). The germline CDR1 and CDR2 sequences are KGHSH and LQKENI. Trimming took 4 bases from V and 0 from J, leaving 12 bases between them. CDR3 size: 16 residues.

The chain recombines TRBV19 with TRBJ2-1, with D unresolved. Trimming pared 3 bases from V and 8 bases from J, leaving 5 bases between. In germline, CDR1 is LNHDA, CDR2 SQIVND (reference sequence). CDR3 length: 11 residues. In DNA, the CDR3 is TGTGCCAGTAGTATCAGCGATGAGCAGTTCTTC. It specifies CASSISDEQFF.

The chain couples TRBV6-5 to TRBJ2-1; D ambiguous. The CDR3 loop spans 15 amino acids. Germline values: CDR1 MNHEY, CDR2 SVGAGI. V shed 6 bases and J shed 0 bases, with 12 bases lying between them. The CDR3 is CASSFSWGSYNEQFF. The CDR3 DNA sequence: TGTGCCAGCAGCTTCAGTTGGGGCTCCTACAATGAGCAGTTCTTC.

V is TRBV6-2 or TRBV6-3 and J is TRBJ2-7, with TRBD2 matching over 16 bases. Germline CDR1 is MNHEY and CDR2 is SVGEGT. This CDR3 has 18 residues. The V and J ends lost 5 bases and 5 bases, in that order; junction bases with no gene match: 12. The CDR3 DNA sequence: TGTGCCAGCAGTGCCCGAGGATTCGGGACTAGCGGGGGGGACGAGCAGTACGTC. This gives the protein CASSARGFGTSGGDEQYV.

The gene calls are TRBV11-3 and TRBJ2-1; 11 bases match TRBD1. Germline trimming cut 5 bases from V and 1 base from J; bases unmatched to any gene: 13. Per the germline V gene, CDR1 is SGHNT and CDR2 is YENEEA. CDR3 size: 19 residues. CDR3 region: CASSAPGTGGVSSYNEQFF. Written as DNA, the CDR3 is TGTGCCAGCAGCGCCCCCGGGACAGGGGGAGTAAGTTCCTACAATGAGCAGTTCTTC.

The V gene is TRBV27, the J gene TRBJ1-4; D remains unclear. Trimming removed 0 bases from V and 3 bases from J, with 11 bases in between. The CDR3 is made up of 16 amino acids. The germline CDR1 and CDR2 sequences are MNHEY and SMNVEV (reference sequence). The CDR3 DNA is TGTGCCAGCAGTTTATCAGGGATGCCGCCTAATGAAAAACTGTTTTTT. This encodes CASSLSGMPPNEKLFF.

The chain has TRBV2 and TRBJ2-4; tentatively, D is TRBD2 (6 bases). This CDR3 spans 15 amino acids. V was cut by 3 bases and J by 2 bases, with 11 bases left in between. Germline assignment: CDR1 SNHLY and CDR2 FYNNEI. CDR3 nucleotides: TGTGCCAGCAGTGAGCGGGGACTGACCAAAAACATTCAGTACTTC. Residues: CASSERGLTKNIQYF.

This clone was observed a single time. The rearrangement uses TRBV12-3 or TRBV12-4 and TRBJ1-1; unclear D gene. V gave up 6 bases and J gave up 4 bases, with 9 bases separating them. The CDR3 runs to 12 residues. CDR3 amino acids: CASRYSSTEAFF. Written as DNA, the CDR3 is TGTGCCAGCAGGTACAGTAGCACTGAAGCTTTCTTT.

The chain couples TRBV6-2 or TRBV6-3 to TRBJ2-1; weak D call: TRBD2 (6 bases). Trimming shortened V by 2 bases and J by 2 bases, and 19 bases separated the two germline ends. The germline CDR1 and CDR2 sequences are MNHEY and SVGEGT. The CDR3 runs to 18 residues. CDR3 DNA sequence: TGTGCCAGCAGTTACCCGATGCCGGGAGTCAAAACCTACAATGAGCAGTTCTTC. This sequence encodes CASSYPMPGVKTYNEQFF.

The CDR3 DNA reads as TGTGCCTGGAGTCAGGGACATAGCAATCAGCCCCAGCATTTT. Translation: CAWSQGHSNQPQHF. The V and J genes are TRBV30 and TRBJ1-5; D possibly corresponds to TRBD1 (6 bases). This CDR3 contains 14 residues. The V end was cut by 2 bases, the J end by 0 bases, with 8 bases between. Germline lookup yields CDR1 GTSNPN and CDR2 SVGIG (reference sequence).

This chain joins TRBV4-1 and TRBJ1-2, with a weak D call TRBD1 (5 bases). The V and J ends lost 3 bases and 2 bases respectively, with 10 bases between them. This CDR3 is 14 amino acids long. The germline V gene has CDR1 MGHRA and CDR2 YSYEKL. The CDR3 bases are TGCGCCAGCAGCCATGGGACGGGAAACTATGGCTACACCTTC. Residues: CASSHGTGNYGYTF.

V and J are TRBV3-1 (or the pseudogene TRBV3-2) and TRBJ1-4; possibly TRBD1 for D (5 bases). Germline V lookup: CDR1 LGHDT, CDR2 YNNKEL (reference sequence). Trimming removed 2 bases from V and 8 bases from J, with 15 bases in between. The CDR3 contains 15 residues. The CDR3 loop is CASSQPGPWGEKLFF. DNA for the CDR3: TGTGCCAGCAGCCAACCGGGACCGTGGGGGGAAAAACTGTTTTTT.

The chain recombines TRBV7-2 with TRBJ2-7, with unresolved D. The CDR3 is made up of 12 amino acids. Germline V CDR1 and CDR2: SGHTA, FQGNSA. The V end was cut by 2 bases, the J end by 3 bases, with 5 bases between. The CDR3 bases are TGTGCCAGCAGCTTAAGGGACTACGAGCAGTACTTC. Amino acids: CASSLRDYEQYF.